This T cell receptor beta chain is drawn from a study of CXCR3-negative and CXCR3-positive naive CD8 T cells. The sorting of each CD8+ T cell subset was done in triplicate, at roughly 300,000 cells each. Germline-derived CDR1 and CDR2 are SGHTA and FQGNSA. The CDR3 covers 15 residues. UMI-labeled 5' RACE yielded the TRB cDNA libraries. TCRdb reprocessed the 5' RACE reads, keeping one entry per CDR3 protein, no DNA. The sample has roughly 29,000 distinct CDR3 sequences. Measured by frequency, this clonotype is medium-sized. V is TRBV7-2 and J is TRBJ2-3; TCRdb lists TRBD2, though no DNA is available to test this call. Sequencing was carried out using memory CD8+ T cells from blood. The clonotype originates from a human donor in good health. Some clones in this sample may be carry-over from other donors' samples. CDR3 protein: CASSSLAGAPDTQYF.